The rows below give T cell receptor beta chains drawn from one sample of a study of T cells in localized non-small cell lung cancer. The assay was immunoSEQ multiplex PCR, and TCRdb's table has in-frame clones only and misses some. The repertoire consists of 70,000 to 95,000 clones, with roughly 91% occurring once and the leading ten covering about 4%. The material sequenced was PBMCs, taken before any cancer treatment. The receptor set was obtained from a woman aged 35-75 years with stage II squamous cell lung carcinoma. CDR3s leave out the opening cysteine and the closing phenylalanine or tryptophan. Each record gives: J gene, clone size, V gene, D gene, CDR3 protein. A D gene is named only where the DNA matches it firmly. Clone size, where shown, is once, few, many, or a class for clones that have expanded.

j_gene: TRBJ2-7; abundance: -; v_gene: TRBV29-1; d_gene: TRBD2; CDR3aa: SVAGGGPHSYEQY
j_gene: TRBJ2-1; abundance: -; v_gene: TRBV20-1; d_gene: -; CDR3aa: SVSPPNEQF
j_gene: TRBJ1-4; abundance: -; v_gene: TRBV18; d_gene: -; CDR3aa: ASSRPSGAEEKLF
j_gene: TRBJ1-1; abundance: -; v_gene: TRBV4-2; d_gene: -; CDR3aa: ASSQDRSSGGEAF
j_gene: TRBJ1-1; abundance: few; v_gene: TRBV7-6; d_gene: TRBD1; CDR3aa: ASSLEAGQGAGAF
j_gene: TRBJ1-2; abundance: -; v_gene: TRBV18; d_gene: TRBD1; CDR3aa: ASSPGQGVIYGYT
j_gene: TRBJ2-6; abundance: -; v_gene: TRBV5-1; d_gene: -; CDR3aa: ASSLEGSNVLT
j_gene: TRBJ2-1; abundance: -; v_gene: TRBV19; d_gene: TRBD2; CDR3aa: ASSSGTSGLNEQF
j_gene: TRBJ1-5; abundance: -; v_gene: TRBV2; d_gene: -; CDR3aa: ASSRRAGVSNQPQH
j_gene: TRBJ1-2; abundance: -; v_gene: TRBV18; d_gene: -; CDR3aa: ASSPDGTNYGYT
j_gene: TRBJ2-1; abundance: -; v_gene: TRBV19; d_gene: TRBD2; CDR3aa: ASSIMMTSGGQREQF
j_gene: TRBJ2-3; abundance: -; v_gene: TRBV2; d_gene: -; CDR3aa: ASGRDSRDTQY
j_gene: TRBJ1-1; abundance: -; v_gene: TRBV6-1; d_gene: -; CDR3aa: ASRSGLGEAF
j_gene: TRBJ2-7; abundance: -; v_gene: TRBV7-9; d_gene: -; CDR3aa: ASSSLSNEQY
j_gene: TRBJ2-5; abundance: -; v_gene: TRBV5-4; d_gene: -; CDR3aa: ASSSGHLQETQY
j_gene: TRBJ1-5; abundance: -; v_gene: TRBV7-8; d_gene: -; CDR3aa: ASSLGGDQPQH
j_gene: TRBJ2-6; abundance: -; v_gene: TRBV27; d_gene: -; CDR3aa: ASSARLGGISGANVLT
j_gene: TRBJ2-7; abundance: -; v_gene: TRBV2; d_gene: TRBD1; CDR3aa: ASSGTNPHTGDYYYEQY
j_gene: TRBJ2-7; abundance: -; v_gene: TRBV5-1; d_gene: -; CDR3aa: ASSQTGGNYEQY
j_gene: TRBJ1-1; abundance: -; v_gene: TRBV7-9; d_gene: -; CDR3aa: ASSRGLLDAF
j_gene: TRBJ1-6; abundance: -; v_gene: TRBV6-5; d_gene: TRBD1; CDR3aa: ASSFGTGFSPLH
j_gene: TRBJ2-3; abundance: -; v_gene: TRBV18; d_gene: TRBD2; CDR3aa: ASSRTSGVADTQY
j_gene: TRBJ2-2; abundance: -; v_gene: TRBV27; d_gene: -; CDR3aa: ASSLMGAAIGELF
j_gene: TRBJ1-4; abundance: few; v_gene: TRBV18; d_gene: -; CDR3aa: ASSPATASNEKLF
j_gene: TRBJ1-1; abundance: -; v_gene: TRBV7-2; d_gene: -; CDR3aa: ASSLRLPNTEAF
j_gene: TRBJ2-7; abundance: -; v_gene: TRBV27; d_gene: -; CDR3aa: ASSPRGSGSYEQY
j_gene: TRBJ2-7; abundance: -; v_gene: TRBV28; d_gene: -; CDR3aa: ASTLREYYEQY
j_gene: TRBJ2-1; abundance: -; v_gene: TRBV5-4; d_gene: -; CDR3aa: ASSPGLGNEQF
j_gene: TRBJ2-7; abundance: -; v_gene: TRBV4-2; d_gene: -; CDR3aa: ASSQGVGVYEQY
j_gene: TRBJ2-1; abundance: -; v_gene: TRBV5-5; d_gene: -; CDR3aa: ASALTRAEQF
j_gene: TRBJ2-7; abundance: -; v_gene: TRBV27; d_gene: TRBD1; CDR3aa: ASSLTGGVHEQY
j_gene: TRBJ1-5; abundance: -; v_gene: TRBV28; d_gene: -; CDR3aa: ASSLQTAYSNQPQH
j_gene: TRBJ1-3; abundance: -; v_gene: TRBV2; d_gene: -; CDR3aa: ATSSGNTIY
j_gene: TRBJ2-1; abundance: -; v_gene: TRBV10-2; d_gene: TRBD2; CDR3aa: ASSELSGGYNEQF
j_gene: TRBJ1-5; abundance: -; v_gene: TRBV7-9; d_gene: -; CDR3aa: ASPPGVNQPQH
j_gene: TRBJ1-1; abundance: -; v_gene: TRBV12-5; d_gene: -; CDR3aa: ASDQGRMNTEAF
j_gene: TRBJ1-1; abundance: few; v_gene: TRBV5-1; d_gene: -; CDR3aa: ASSLERVTNTEAF
j_gene: TRBJ1-2; abundance: -; v_gene: TRBV19; d_gene: TRBD1; CDR3aa: ASSIGTGGGYGYT
j_gene: TRBJ2-3; abundance: -; v_gene: TRBV5-1; d_gene: TRBD1; CDR3aa: ASSLGTGARTDTQY
j_gene: TRBJ1-1; abundance: -; v_gene: TRBV11-2; d_gene: TRBD1; CDR3aa: ASSPRGQPNTEAF
j_gene: TRBJ2-5; abundance: -; v_gene: TRBV19; d_gene: TRBD1; CDR3aa: ASRDRGETQY
j_gene: TRBJ2-5; abundance: once; v_gene: TRBV5-1; d_gene: -; CDR3aa: ASSRGTLRVETQY